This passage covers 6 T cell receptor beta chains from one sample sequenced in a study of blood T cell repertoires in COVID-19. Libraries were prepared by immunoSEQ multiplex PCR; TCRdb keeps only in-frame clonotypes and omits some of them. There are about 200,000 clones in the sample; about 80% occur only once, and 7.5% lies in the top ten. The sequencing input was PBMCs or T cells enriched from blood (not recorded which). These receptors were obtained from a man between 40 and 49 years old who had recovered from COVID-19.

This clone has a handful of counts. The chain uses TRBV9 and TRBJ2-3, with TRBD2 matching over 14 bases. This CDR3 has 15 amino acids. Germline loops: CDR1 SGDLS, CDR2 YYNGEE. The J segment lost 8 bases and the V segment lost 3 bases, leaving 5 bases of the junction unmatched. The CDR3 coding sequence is TGTGCCAGCAGCGAGACTAGCGGGGGGGCGATTACGCAGTATTTT. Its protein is CASSETSGGAITQYF.

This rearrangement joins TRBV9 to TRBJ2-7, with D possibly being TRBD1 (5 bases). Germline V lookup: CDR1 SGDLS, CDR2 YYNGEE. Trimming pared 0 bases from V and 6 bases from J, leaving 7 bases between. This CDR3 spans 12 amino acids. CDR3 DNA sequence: TGTGCCAGCAGCGTAGCTGGGGCCGAGCAGTACTTC. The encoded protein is CASSVAGAEQYF.

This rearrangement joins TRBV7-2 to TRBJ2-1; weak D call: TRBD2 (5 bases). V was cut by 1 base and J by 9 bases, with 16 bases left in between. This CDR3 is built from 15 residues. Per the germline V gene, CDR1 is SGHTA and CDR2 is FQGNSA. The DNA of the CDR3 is TGTGCCAGCAGCTTAGGGCCAAGACTACAAGGTGAGCAGTTCTTC. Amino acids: CASSLGPRLQGEQFF.

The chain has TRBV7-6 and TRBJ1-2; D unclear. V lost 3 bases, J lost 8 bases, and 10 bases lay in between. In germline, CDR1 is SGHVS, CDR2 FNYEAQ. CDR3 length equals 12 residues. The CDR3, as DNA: TGTGCCAGCAGCTTTCTCGGGTCGGGCTACACCTTC. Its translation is CASSFLGSGYTF. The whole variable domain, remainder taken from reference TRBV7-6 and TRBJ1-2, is GAGVSQSPRYKVTKRGQDVALRCDPISGHVSLYWYRQALGQGPEFLTYFNYEAQQDKSGLPNDRFSAERPEGSISTLTIQRTEQRDSAMYRCASSFLGSGYTFGSGTRLTVV.

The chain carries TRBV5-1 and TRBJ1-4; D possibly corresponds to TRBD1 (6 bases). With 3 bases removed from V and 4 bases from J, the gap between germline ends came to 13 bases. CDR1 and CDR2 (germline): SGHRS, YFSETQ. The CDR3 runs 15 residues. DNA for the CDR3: TGCGCCAGCAGCTACGACAGGAGAAATAATGAAAAACTGTTTTTT. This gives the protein CASSYDRRNNEKLFF.

As DNA, the CDR3 is TGCGCCAGCAAGGAGTCGACCCCAACGGGGGAGACCCAGTACTTC. Amino acid sequence: CASKESTPTGETQYF. The J gene is TRBJ2-5, the V gene TRBV5-1, with a possible D match to TRBD2 (5 bases). Per the germline V gene, CDR1 is SGHRS and CDR2 is YFSETQ. V was trimmed by 6 bases and J by 5 bases, leaving 20 bases between them. This CDR3 spans 15 amino acids.